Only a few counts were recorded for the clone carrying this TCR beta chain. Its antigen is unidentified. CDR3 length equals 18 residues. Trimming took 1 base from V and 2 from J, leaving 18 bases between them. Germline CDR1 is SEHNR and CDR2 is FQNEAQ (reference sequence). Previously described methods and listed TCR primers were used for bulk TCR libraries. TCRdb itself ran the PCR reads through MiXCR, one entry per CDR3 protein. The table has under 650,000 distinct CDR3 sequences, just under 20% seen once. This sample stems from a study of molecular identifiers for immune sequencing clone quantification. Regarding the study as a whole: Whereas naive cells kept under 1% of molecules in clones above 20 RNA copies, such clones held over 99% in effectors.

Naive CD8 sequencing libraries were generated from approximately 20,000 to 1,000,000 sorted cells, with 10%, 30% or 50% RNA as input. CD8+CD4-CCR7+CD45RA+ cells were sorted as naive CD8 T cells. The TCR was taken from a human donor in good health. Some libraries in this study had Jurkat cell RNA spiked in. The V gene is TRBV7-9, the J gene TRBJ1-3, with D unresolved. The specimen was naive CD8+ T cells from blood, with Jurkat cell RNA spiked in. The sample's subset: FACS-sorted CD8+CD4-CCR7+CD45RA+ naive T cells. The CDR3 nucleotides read TGTGCCAGCAGCTTAGGCTACGGTTCCGGCGATCCTGGAAACACCATATATTTT. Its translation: CASSLGYGSGDPGNTIYF.